This TCR beta chain was captured in a study of radiotherapy plus CTLA-4 blockade in lung cancer. As for the study in general: Among patients, roughly 17% showed objective responses, and around 30% had disease control.

Produced via immunoSEQ multiplex PCR; TCRdb's table is partial and in-frame only. The sample holds 83,000 or so clones, roughly four fifths seen once. Germline trimming cut 5 bases from V and 4 bases from J; bases unmatched to any gene: 6. This CDR3 region has 15 residues. Germline assignment: CDR1 LNHDA and CDR2 SQIVND (reference sequence). Turning to this clone: Antigen: not known.

Focal radiation with ipilimumab CTLA-4 blockade was given to patients with chemo-refractory metastatic non-small-cell lung cancer. Study-wide findings and caveats: The authors reported that early blood T cell clone dynamics, with interferon-beta, best predicted response. Radiotherapy was combined with ipilimumab, and tumor-derived TCR clones then expanded in blood.

This material consisted of peripheral blood, taken from a patient treated with radiotherapy plus ipilimumab. This TCR was sampled from a human donor with non-small cell lung cancer who had stable disease on radiotherapy plus ipilimumab. The chain links TRBV19 to TRBJ2-5, with 11 bases aligning to TRBD2. The CDR3 reads CASSVTSGSGETQYF. For the CDR3, the DNA is TGTGCCAGTAGTGTAACTAGCGGGAGTGGAGAGACCCAGTACTTC.